The sample holds one count of the clone carrying this T cell receptor beta chain. Its antigen is as yet unknown. The entry originates in a study of T cell responses to AZD1222 COVID-19 vaccine. Findings and caveats of the study: Sampling captured repertoires only after the peak T cell response. Females made up more of the donors, who were largely white British, and clonal diversity may have come out too low. Only five to seven AZD1222 recipients tested seropositive at baseline. Spike-specific TCRs gained breadth and depth after people received two AZD1222 doses.

CDR3 length: 14 residues. Trimming at V came to 2 bases and at J to 2 bases, leaving 2 bases not matched to a gene. The germline V gene has CDR1 SGHKS and CDR2 YYEKEE (reference sequence). Libraries were prepared by immunoSEQ multiplex PCR; TCRdb keeps only in-frame clonotypes and omits some of them. Of tens of thousands of clones in the sample, 83% were seen once. The receptor comes from an adult in good health. This material consisted of peripheral blood, taken on day 0 of AZD1222 vaccination. V is TRBV5-5 and J is TRBJ2-3, with TRBD1 matching 7 bases. CDR3 sequence (DNA): TGTGCCAGCAGCTTCACAGGGGTCACAGATACGCAGTATTTT. Residues: CASSFTGVTDTQYF.